These 18 T cell receptor beta chains were all obtained from the same sample, sequenced in a study of siplizumab effects on memory and regulatory T cells. TCRdb's table, derived via immunoSEQ multiplex PCR, lists solely in-frame clones and lacks some. Of under 85,000 clones listed, approximately 89% are singletons. The sample taken for sequencing was Tregs sorted from blood. These receptor sequences come from a human donor in good health.

This clone has a handful of counts. This chain joins TRBV4-1 and TRBJ2-7; 12 positions match TRBD2. V dropped 0 bases and J dropped 4; count of bases not matched to a gene: 7. The CDR3 is made up of 17 amino acids. Germline CDR1 is MGHRA and CDR2 is YSYEKL. The CDR3, as DNA: TGCGCCAGCAGCCAAGATTTACCCCTAGCGGGAGGGTACGAGCAGTACTTC. This codes for CASSQDLPLAGGYEQYF.

The gene calls are TRBV29-1 and TRBJ1-2; 10 positions agree with TRBD1. CDR1 is SQVTM, CDR2 ANQGSEA, per germline. The CDR3 length is 12 residues. The J segment lost 8 bases and the V segment lost 4 bases, leaving 4 bases of the junction unmatched. CDR3 nucleotide sequence: TGCAGCGTTGTGACAGGGGGCGTGGGCTACACCTTC. It specifies CSVVTGGVGYTF.

The V and J genes are TRBV20-1 and TRBJ2-7; D is uncertain. CDR1 and CDR2 from the germline V gene are DFQATT and SNEGSKA (reference sequence). The CDR3 length is 11 residues. V was cut by 4 bases and J by 6 bases, with 10 bases left in between. CDR3 nucleotide sequence: TGCAGTGCTACAGAGCCCGGCGAGCAGTACTTC. Its translation is CSATEPGEQYF.

The chain employs TRBV19 and TRBJ2-1; tentatively, D is TRBD1 or TRBD2 (6 bases each). The CDR3 loop spans 14 amino acids. Germline-derived CDR1 and CDR2 are LNHDA and SQIVND (reference sequence). Trimming cost V 7 bases and J 5 bases, with 15 bases left between them. CDR3 in amino acids: CASNARGGNNEQFF. DNA of the CDR3: TGTGCCAGTAACGCCCGAGGGGGGAACAATGAGCAGTTCTTC.

The rearrangement joins TRBV7-3 to TRBJ2-7, with D perhaps being TRBD1 or TRBD2 (6 bases each). The V and J ends lost 5 bases and 6 bases respectively, with 11 bases between them. The CDR3 has 12 amino acids. CDR1 SGHTA and CDR2 FQGTGA come from the germline V gene. The CDR3 nucleotides are TGTGCCAGCAGCCCAGAGGGGGGCGAGCAGTACTTC. Its protein product is CASSPEGGEQYF.

The V and J genes are TRBV6-6 and TRBJ2-3; possible D gene TRBD2, 6 bases. Germline V CDR1 and CDR2: MNHNY, SVGAGI (reference sequence). CDR3 length equals 14 residues. V lost 5 bases and J lost 3, with 12 bases in between. The CDR3 nucleotides read TGTGCCAGCAGTCGCGGGATGGGGACAGATACGCAGTATTTT. It is translated as CASSRGMGTDTQYF.

This clone was seen a handful of times. CDR3 sequence (DNA): TGTGCTAGTGGTTTGCCTCCCACTAGCGGGGTAAACAATGAGCAGTTCTTC. It is translated as CASGLPPTSGVNNEQFF. The chain carries TRBV12-5 and TRBJ2-1; 10 positions match TRBD2. Germline CDR1 and CDR2: LGHNT and FRNRAP. The CDR3 runs to 17 residues. J was trimmed by 5 bases and V by 2 bases; bases with no gene match: 9. The whole variable domain, remainder taken from reference TRBV12-5 and TRBJ2-1, is DARVTQTPRHKVTEMGQEVTMRCQPILGHNTVFWYRQTMMQGLELLAYFRNRAPLDDSGMPKDRFSAEMPDATLATLKIQPSEPRDSAVYFCASGLPPTSGVNNEQFFGPGTRLTVL.

The rearrangement joins TRBV7-3 to TRBJ2-1; 7 nucleotides agree with TRBD1. Looked up from germline, CDR1 is SGHTA and CDR2 is FQGTGA. The CDR3 has 15 residues. The V segment lost 5 bases and the J segment 2 bases; nucleotides outside the gene matches: 6. The CDR3 protein is CASSAGGSTYNEQFF. The DNA for the CDR3 is TGTGCCAGCAGCGCAGGGGGTTCCACCTACAATGAGCAGTTCTTC.

This rearrangement joins TRBV7-9 to TRBJ2-3, with TRBD2 matching over 15 bases. Germline CDR1 SEHNR, CDR2 FQNEAQ (reference sequence). Unmatched junction bases numbered 7, after V lost 5 bases and J lost 1 base. The CDR3 loop spans 18 amino acids. The CDR3: CASSRTSGRALGTDTQYF. CDR3 DNA: TGTGCCAGCAGCCGGACTAGCGGGAGGGCCTTGGGCACAGATACGCAGTATTTT.

This chain joins TRBV19 and TRBJ2-4, with D tentatively TRBD1 or TRBD2 (6 bases each). V gave up 5 bases and J gave up 8 bases, with 25 bases separating them. CDR3 length equals 17 residues. Germline loops: CDR1 LNHDA, CDR2 SQIVND (reference sequence). Here the CDR3 reads CASSPHPDRGARDIQYF. The CDR3, as DNA: TGTGCCAGTAGTCCTCACCCGGATAGGGGGGCGCGAGACATTCAGTACTTC.

The count of this clone is one. The chain combines TRBV14 with TRBJ2-1; no reliable D call. This CDR3 spans 15 amino acids. V dropped 0 bases and J dropped 3 bases, with 9 bases sitting between them. The germline V gene has CDR1 SGHDN and CDR2 FVKESK. The CDR3 DNA follows: TGTGCCAGCAGCCAAGACCCCCTGAACTACAATGAGCAGTTCTTC. It encodes CASSQDPLNYNEQFF.

This clone was found once. The rearrangement uses TRBV28 and TRBJ2-2, with a weak D call TRBD1 (7 bases). This CDR3 region has 17 residues. Trimming shortened V by 3 bases and J by 3 bases, and 17 bases separated the two germline ends. Germline V gene lookup returns CDR1 MDHEN and CDR2 SYDVKM. The CDR3 here is CASSLNPGGLYTGELFF. The CDR3 coding sequence is TGTGCCAGCAGTTTGAATCCAGGGGGGCTATACACCGGGGAGCTGTTTTTT.

This rearrangement joins TRBV5-1 to TRBJ2-3; possibly TRBD2 for D (5 bases). The CDR3 loop spans 14 amino acids. V shed 2 bases and J shed 0 bases, with 7 bases lying between them. Germline CDR1 and CDR2: SGHRS and YFSETQ. CDR3 sequence reads: CASSFGGSTDTQYF. The CDR3 bases are TGCGCCAGCAGCTTCGGCGGGAGCACAGATACGCAGTATTTT.

The sample holds a few counts of this clone. J is TRBJ2-5 and V is TRBV5-1, with unresolved D. The ends were cut back, 0 bases at V and 2 bases at J, with 8 bases in the middle. Germline V lookup: CDR1 SGHRS, CDR2 YFSETQ. CDR3 length equals 14 residues. CDR3 in DNA: TGCGCCAGCAGCTTGGTTTGGAGTCAAGAGACCCAGTACTTC. Translated: CASSLVWSQETQYF.

The V call is TRBV5-1, the J call TRBJ2-3; perhaps TRBD2 as D (6 bases). Trimming cost V 4 bases and J 6 bases, with 12 bases left between them. Germline CDR1 is SGHRS and CDR2 is YFSETQ. CDR3 length: 13 residues. As DNA, the CDR3 is TGCGCCAGCAGCCGAGGGCGGGGCGATACGCAGTATTTT. Amino acid sequence: CASSRGRGDTQYF.

The chain employs TRBV30 and TRBJ2-2; D call uncertain. The V end was cut by 3 bases, the J end by 2 bases, with 7 bases between. CDR1 and CDR2 from the germline V gene are GTSNPN and SVGIG (reference sequence). This CDR3 comprises 13 residues. CDR3 protein: CAWSRVNTGELFF. The CDR3 bases are TGTGCCTGGAGCCGCGTTAACACCGGGGAGCTGTTTTTT.

The chain combines TRBV7-3 with TRBJ2-1; 7 nucleotides agree with TRBD2. V lost 2 bases, J lost 7 bases, and 8 bases stayed unmatched. This CDR3 region has 15 residues. Germline CDR1 reads SGHTA; CDR2 reads FQGTGA. The CDR3 reads CASSLSAGEGNEQFF. The CDR3, as DNA: TGTGCCAGCAGCTTATCCGCGGGAGAGGGAAATGAGCAGTTCTTC. The complete variable domain, with remaining parts taken from reference TRBV7-3 and TRBJ2-1, reads GAGVSQTPSNKVTEKGKYVELRCDPISGHTALYWYRQSLGQGPEFLIYFQGTGAADDSGLPNDRFFAVRPEGSVSTLKIQRTERGDSAVYLCASSLSAGEGNEQFFGPGTRLTVL.

V and J are TRBV6-6 and TRBJ1-5; 8 bases line up with TRBD1. Germline CDR1 MNHNY, CDR2 SVGAGI (reference sequence). The CDR3 length is 15 residues. J gave up 3 bases and V 6 bases, and 7 bases lay outside the gene matches. The CDR3 sequence is CASSRGQADNQPQHF. The CDR3 nucleotides are TGTGCCAGCAGCAGGGGACAGGCCGACAATCAGCCCCAGCATTTT.